This entry lists 4 T cell receptor beta chains sequenced from one sample in a study of patients and donors after allogeneic stem cell transplantation. TCRdb called the RT-PCR reads again in MiXCR, with one record for every CDR3 protein. The sample consists of approximately 200,000 distinct CDR3 sequences, 13% to 15% of them appearing once. Sequenced sample: blood, either unsorted or a sorted T cell fraction (not recorded which). These receptors were obtained from a human donor who was either an allogeneic HSCT recipient or a stem cell or donor lymphocyte infusion donor (not recorded which). It is not recorded whose cells these are; they may come from a transplant donor.

This clonotype was seen many times. The chain uses TRBV12-3 or TRBV12-4 and TRBJ2-3, with a possible D match to TRBD2 (6 bases). V lost 6 bases and J 4 bases, leaving 17 bases between the germline ends. The CDR3 spans 15 residues. CDR3 residues: CASSLGRDGADTQYF. In nucleotides, the CDR3 is TGTGCCAGCAGCCTAGGGCGGGACGGTGCAGATACGCAGTATTTT.

V is TRBV7-3 and J is TRBJ2-1; 11 bases align to TRBD2. This CDR3 contains 17 residues. Germline V gene lookup returns CDR1 SGHTA and CDR2 FQGTGA. J gave up 6 bases and V 5 bases, and 12 bases lay outside the gene matches. CDR3 sequence reads: CASSPMGVAGGPNEQFF. DNA of the CDR3: TGTGCCAGCAGCCCGATGGGGGTAGCGGGAGGGCCCAATGAGCAGTTCTTC.

V and J are TRBV12-3 or TRBV12-4 and TRBJ2-2; TRBD1 or TRBD2 may be the D gene (5 bases each). This CDR3 spans 14 amino acids. Trimming took off 6 bases at V and 1 base at J, with 9 bases between the two ends. The CDR3 nucleotides are TGTGCCAGCAGGGGACCCTGGAACACCGGGGAGCTGTTTTTT. It encodes CASRGPWNTGELFF.

This clonotype was observed a handful of times. The rearrangement links TRBV20-1 to TRBJ1-5; 8 bases are shared with TRBD1. From germline, CDR1 is DFQATT and CDR2 SNEGSKA (reference sequence). V lost 5 bases to trimming and J lost 9 bases; unmatched junction nucleotides: 21. This CDR3 region has 17 residues. CDR3 region: CSAVERFQTGALRPQHF. CDR3 nucleotides: TGCAGTGCTGTCGAGCGGTTTCAGACAGGGGCGCTTCGGCCCCAGCATTTT.